This TCR beta chain was profiled in a study of blood T cell repertoires in COVID-19 (dated by TCRdb to 2020 to 2021). With regard to the full study: The collaborator samples originated in the United States, Italy and Spain and spanned the acute and convalescent phases of COVID-19. The material from the prospective study consisted of cDNA or gDNA derived from T cells, B-cell-depleted T cells, or PBMCs. The dataset comprised deeply sampled blood TCRbeta repertoires from subjects exposed to, actively infected with, or recovered from COVID-19. The repertoires were released in a freely available public database intended as a resource for research on the immune response to SARS-CoV-2. Samples came from the ongoing ImmuneRACE study (first 160 participants) plus 1,254 subjects from 6 global collaborators. Nearly every sample came with metadata listing a de-identified subject ID, COVID-19 status, age in years and sex. Where available, HLA class I and class II types were taken from metadata supplied by the sample provider and were not determined by assay-based typing.

Broad study findings and their caveats: Clinical and demographic metadata were provided uncurated, with the amount varying by source and participant.

In Seattle, one collaborating source enrolled patients while the infection was active and tracked those patients longitudinally over the course of disease. Each collaborating institution followed its own protocols to collect whole blood in K2EDTA tubes. For TCRbeta analysis, collaborator samples were shipped as frozen whole blood, as isolated PBMCs, or as DNA extracted from either sample type. Notes on this clone: Its antigen is currently not known. The input lacks base qualities; no much larger clone sits a single base away.

TCRbeta CDR3 regions were amplified from genomic DNA by means of the immunoSEQ Assay, a bias-controlled multiplex PCR. The source study handled its data this way. The number of nucleated cells in each sample was estimated by amplification of reference gene primers within the assay. Sequence reads were collapsed and filtered to measure the absolute abundance of every unique TCRbeta CDR3 rearrangement. Productive Simpson clonality was computed per sample as the square root of Simpson's diversity index over productive rearrangements. TCRdb took over this immuneACCESS table, retaining in-frame rearrangements with V and J assigned. Such tables are incomplete; in checked studies, under half of the missing clones stem from an unresolved V gene, and the remainder is unexplained. The DNA was the basis for D and trimming; V, J and clone size are from that table. In this sample the table shows under 200,000 clones, 84% of which occur a single time. The leading ten clones occupy approximately 2.6% of the sample.

Sequences SGHTA (CDR1) and FQGTGA (CDR2) are obtained from the germline V gene. The junction shows trimming of 5 bases on V and 5 bases on J, and the gene matches do not reach 6 bases of it. Reading from cysteine to phenylalanine, the CDR3 counts 15 amino acids. CDR3 DNA is the only sequence kept; it has 45 bases, read in frame from the first base. Material for sequencing was peripheral blood. The chain was built from TRBV7-3 and TRBJ2-3; 11 of the junction bases match TRBD2. The clonotype comes from a woman over 75 with COVID-19, enrolled during active disease. The bases are TGTGCCAGCAGCAAACTAGCGGGGGTGGTAGATACGCAGTATTTT. This sequence encodes CASSKLAGVVDTQYF. Joined to the reference TRBV7-3 and TRBJ2-3 proteins, this CDR3 gives the full variable domain: GAGVSQTPSNKVTEKGKYVELRCDPISGHTALYWYRQSLGQGPEFLIYFQGTGAADDSGLPNDRFFAVRPEGSVSTLKIQRTERGDSAVYLCASSKLAGVVDTQYFGPGTRLTVL.